Following are 30 T cell receptor beta chains from one sample sequenced in a study of PD-1 blockade in classical Hodgkin lymphoma (TCRdb year 2020). This sample's time point label indicates: cycle 1 day 1 (C1D1), immediately before nivolumab initiation. All trial patients had relapsed after autologous stem cell transplantation, with cohorts A, B and C differing in prior brentuximab vedotin exposure. Library creation used the immunoSEQ multiplex PCR assay. This is the immuneACCESS table as TCRdb keeps it, with only in-frame sequences that have V and J called. A part of the clones is gone; compared with another copy, unresolved V genes explain less than half, and the rest is unexplained. For this sample the table gives about 40,000 clones, of which 55% to 75% were detected only once. The ten largest clonotypes hold less than 4% of the sample. The specimen was peripheral blood mononuclear cells (PBMCs), collected at baseline. The source of these receptors is a human donor with classical Hodgkin lymphoma.

CDR3 nucleotide sequence: TGTGCCAGCAGTTACCCCACGGGGGAGCAGTACTTC. Encoded protein: CASSYPTGEQYF. V gene TRBV6-5 combines with J gene TRBJ2-7; D may be TRBD2 (5 bases). Per the germline V gene, CDR1 is MNHEY and CDR2 is SVGAGI. The CDR3 covers 12 residues. The V end lost 2 bases, the J end lost 7 bases, and 9 bases lay between the germline ends.

This chain connects TRBV7-2 to TRBJ1-2; D might be TRBD1 (5 bases). Germline CDR1 is SGHTA and CDR2 is FQGNSA. V was shortened by 2 bases and J by 0 bases, with 7 bases between the two germline ends. This CDR3 contains 14 residues. The CDR3 nucleotides are TGTGCCAGCAGCTTACAGGGTGCTAACTATGGCTACACCTTC. Its translation is CASSLQGANYGYTF.

The genes are TRBV7-2 and TRBJ2-1; 11 positions agree with TRBD2. Germline V CDR1 and CDR2: SGHTA, FQGNSA. V trimming: 0 bases; J trimming: 6 bases; junction bases outside the gene matches: 4. The CDR3 is 16 residues long. CDR3 sequence reads: CASSLAYSGRVNEQFF. The CDR3 DNA sequence: TGTGCCAGCAGCTTAGCGTATAGCGGGAGGGTCAATGAGCAGTTCTTC.

The chain is built from TRBV27 and TRBJ2-7; D is perhaps TRBD2 (6 bases). CDR1 is MNHEY and CDR2 is SMNVEV in the germline V gene (reference sequence). The CDR3 sequence is 12 residues long. V dropped 5 bases and J dropped 4 bases, with 9 bases sitting between them. CDR3 coding DNA: TGTGCCAGCAGTGCCAGCGGGTACGAGCAGTACTTC. Translation gives CASSASGYEQYF.

This chain links TRBV30 with TRBJ1-1; D gene uncertain. Germline V gene data show CDR1 as GTSNPN and CDR2 as SVGIG (reference sequence). This CDR3 is 12 amino acids long. Trimming left V 5 bases short and J 3 bases short, with 10 bases between. CDR3 nucleotides: TGTGCCTGGGGTGGACTGTACACTGAAGCTTTCTTT. This translates into CAWGGLYTEAFF. The complete variable domain, with remaining parts taken from reference TRBV30 and TRBJ1-1, reads SQTIHQWPATLVQPVGSPLSLECTVEGTSNPNLYWYRQAAGRGLQLLFYSVGIGQISSEVPQNLSASRPQDRQFILSSKKLLLSDSGFYLCAWGGLYTEAFFGQGTRLTVV.

The CDR3 reads CASGTQSGELFF. The CDR3 region has the DNA TGTGCTAGTGGTACCCAATCCGGGGAGCTGTTTTTT. The genes are TRBV12-5 and TRBJ2-2; no clear D. The CDR3 runs 12 residues. CDR1 and CDR2 (germline): LGHNT, FRNRAP. The V gene lost 5 bases and the J gene lost 6 bases, with 7 bases spanning the gap.

This clone was seen a few times. The J gene is TRBJ1-1, the V gene TRBV7-9, with 7 bases aligning to TRBD1. V was pared by 5 bases and J by 5 bases, with 11 bases of the junction left unmatched. The CDR3 runs 15 residues. Germline V CDR1 and CDR2: SEHNR, FQNEAQ (reference sequence). CDR3 in DNA: TGTGCCAGCAGCGAACCACAGGGGTCCCTGACTGAAGCTTTCTTT. Protein product: CASSEPQGSLTEAFF. The variable domain in full, with the rest retrieved from reference TRBV7-9 and TRBJ1-1, is DTGVSQNPRHKITKRGQNVTFRCDPISEHNRLYWYRQTLGQGPEFLTYFQNEAQLEKSRLLSDRFSAERPKGSFSTLEIQRTEQGDSAMYLCASSEPQGSLTEAFFGQGTRLTVV.

This clone was picked up a small number of times. The chain is built from TRBV27 and TRBJ1-2; tentative D call: TRBD1 (5 bases). The germline V gene has CDR1 MNHEY and CDR2 SMNVEV (reference sequence). The CDR3 consists of 13 residues. Trimming removed 5 bases from V and 1 base from J, with 8 bases in between. CDR3 amino acids: CASSTTDNYGYTF. The CDR3 bases are TGTGCCAGCAGTACGACAGATAACTATGGCTACACCTTC.

This clone has more than one count but fewer than ten. CDR3 DNA: TGTGCCAGCAGTTCGGGAAAGGGGTTGAACACTGAAGCTTTCTTT. This gives the protein CASSSGKGLNTEAFF. This chain uses TRBV5-6 with TRBJ1-1; a possible D gene is TRBD1 (5 bases). Germline CDR1 reads SGHDT; CDR2 reads YYEEEE. V lost 5 bases, J lost 0 bases, and 14 bases lay in between. This CDR3 contains 15 residues.

This sequence joins TRBV6-5 and TRBJ2-1; D gene uncertain. The germline CDR1 and CDR2 sequences are MNHEY and SVGAGI. This CDR3 contains 13 residues. V lost 0 bases and J lost 8, with 8 bases in between. CDR3 sequence (DNA): TGTGCCAGCAGTTACTCCGGGCACGATGAGCAGTTCTTC. Its translation: CASSYSGHDEQFF.

The chain is built from TRBV30 and TRBJ1-2; D is unclear. Looked up from germline, CDR1 is GTSNPN and CDR2 is SVGIG (reference sequence). Between the trimmed V and J ends, which lost 3 bases and 8 bases, there was a span of 10 bases. This CDR3 is 11 amino acids long. In DNA, the CDR3 is TGTGCCTGGAGGAGGCCTGGGGGCTACACCTTC. Its translation is CAWRRPGGYTF.

This clone appeared a few times. The chain carries TRBV12-5 and TRBJ2-3; D not resolved. CDR1 LGHNT and CDR2 FRNRAP come from the germline V gene. This CDR3 spans 12 amino acids. Deletions cut 5 bases from V and 5 bases from J, with 8 bases between. The CDR3 sequence: CASGLTLDTQYF. The CDR3 DNA is TGTGCTAGTGGTCTTACTTTAGATACGCAGTATTTT.

J is TRBJ2-7 and V is TRBV9; D is perhaps TRBD2 (6 bases). This CDR3 comprises 15 residues. Trimming left V 2 bases short and J 0 bases short, with 12 bases between. Germline V CDR1 and CDR2: SGDLS, YYNGEE. DNA of the CDR3: TGTGCCAGCAGCGTCGAACAGACTAGCTCCTACGAGCAGTACTTC. Its translation: CASSVEQTSSYEQYF.

CDR3: CASSVEGETGINNEQFF. CDR3 coding DNA: TGTGCCAGCAGCGTAGAAGGTGAGACAGGGATAAACAATGAGCAGTTCTTC. J is TRBJ2-1 and V is TRBV9, with TRBD1 matching 7 bases. CDR3 size: 17 residues. The V and J ends lost 0 bases and 5 bases, in that order; junction bases with no gene match: 11. Germline lookup yields CDR1 SGDLS and CDR2 YYNGEE.

The rearrangement joins TRBV5-1 to TRBJ2-3, with a tentative D call TRBD2 (6 bases). Between the trimmed V and J ends, which lost 6 bases and 6 bases, there was a span of 17 bases. This CDR3 contains 14 residues. Germline V gives CDR1 SGHRS, CDR2 YFSETQ. The CDR3 reads CASTRGTGSDTQYF. For the CDR3, the DNA is TGCGCCAGCACCCGGGGGACGGGATCCGATACGCAGTATTTT.

The gene calls are TRBV30 and TRBJ1-1, with 8 bases identical to TRBD1. In germline, CDR1 is GTSNPN, CDR2 SVGIG (reference sequence). This CDR3 has 13 amino acids. Trimming removed 5 bases from V and 0 bases from J; junction bases left unmatched: 2. The DNA of the CDR3 is TGTGCCTGGGGGACAGGTCTGAACACTGAAGCTTTCTTT. Encoded protein: CAWGTGLNTEAFF.

The chain couples TRBV27 to TRBJ1-1, with D tentatively TRBD1 (6 bases). This CDR3 is 14 amino acids long. V was cut by 5 bases and J by 0 bases, with 10 bases left in between. Germline V lookup: CDR1 MNHEY, CDR2 SMNVEV (reference sequence). CDR3 sequence: CASSTGQMNTEAFF. The DNA for the CDR3 is TGTGCCAGCAGTACGGGACAAATGAACACTGAAGCTTTCTTT.

This clone was observed a few times. Distinct nucleotide sequences in the sample also encode this CDR3. The V call is TRBV6-5, the J call TRBJ2-1; D is unresolved. Trimming left V 2 bases short and J 8 bases short, with 4 bases between. CDR1 and CDR2 from the germline V gene are MNHEY and SVGAGI. The CDR3 totals 11 residues. CDR3 bases: TGTGCCAGCAGTTACGTTGATGAGCAGTTCTTC. This encodes CASSYVDEQFF.

For the CDR3, the DNA is TGCGCCAGCAGAGAAACCTTGGGCTCCTACGAGCAGTACTTC. Its translation is CASRETLGSYEQYF. This chain links TRBV4-3 with TRBJ2-7; D not certain. With 6 bases removed from V and 0 bases from J, the gap between germline ends came to 12 bases. Germline V gives CDR1 LGHNA, CDR2 YSLEER. CDR3 length equals 14 residues.

The DNA of the CDR3 is TGTGCCACCAGCAGAGATAGGTGGGGGAACACTGAAGCTTTCTTT. This codes for CATSRDRWGNTEAFF. V gene TRBV15 combines with J gene TRBJ1-1; D not resolved. The V end lost 0 bases, the J end lost 1 base, and 9 bases lay between the germline ends. This CDR3 has 15 amino acids. Germline lookup yields CDR1 LNHNV and CDR2 YYDKDF (reference sequence).

The rearrangement uses TRBV28 and TRBJ2-2, with D perhaps matching TRBD2 (6 bases). The CDR3 sequence is 16 residues long. V shed 4 bases and J shed 5 bases, with 17 bases lying between them. Germline CDR1 and CDR2: MDHEN and SYDVKM. This CDR3 is CASSSPSAGGTGELFF. In DNA, the CDR3 is TGTGCCAGCAGTTCCCCTAGCGCTGGTGGTACCGGGGAGCTGTTTTTT.

This clone occurred a few times. The chain carries TRBV6-1 and TRBJ2-5; TRBD1 is a possible D gene (6 bases). Germline CDR1 and CDR2: MNHNS and SASEGT. The CDR3 runs to 15 residues. Trimming stripped 0 bases from V and 7 bases from J, with 15 bases between. The CDR3 is CASSEAGREGGTQYF. For the CDR3, the DNA is TGTGCCAGCAGTGAAGCCGGCAGGGAAGGGGGGACCCAGTACTTC.

The gene calls are TRBV9 and TRBJ2-3; D remains unclear. The ends were cut back, 5 bases at V and 7 bases at J, with 11 bases in the middle. The CDR3 covers 12 residues. The germline V gene has CDR1 SGDLS and CDR2 YYNGEE. The DNA for the CDR3 is TGTGCCAGCAGGCCGGCTACGCATACGCAGTATTTT. Protein sequence: CASRPATHTQYF.

The genes are TRBV9 and TRBJ2-1, with TRBD2 identical over 12 bases. V shed 1 base and J 5 bases; nucleotides not matched to a gene: 1. Germline-derived CDR1 and CDR2 are SGDLS and YYNGEE. The CDR3 runs to 15 residues. CDR3 sequence reads: CASSVRLAGDNEQFF. The CDR3 DNA is TGTGCCAGCAGCGTAAGACTAGCGGGAGACAATGAGCAGTTCTTC.

The chain couples TRBV30 to TRBJ2-3; D unresolved. Trimming took 4 bases from V and 3 from J, leaving 8 bases between them. Per germline, CDR1 GTSNPN and CDR2 SVGIG (reference sequence). The CDR3 has 12 residues. CDR3 sequence reads: CAWNTGTDTQYF. CDR3 nucleotides: TGTGCCTGGAATACCGGGACAGATACGCAGTATTTT.

V usage is TRBV9 and J usage is TRBJ2-1; 7 positions agree with TRBD2. Germline CDR1 SGDLS, CDR2 YYNGEE. This CDR3 contains 13 residues. The ends lost 3 bases at V and 10 bases at J; junction bases unmatched: 7. CDR3 in amino acids: CASSATSQPEQFF. The DNA for the CDR3 is TGTGCCAGCAGCGCGACTAGCCAACCCGAGCAGTTCTTC.

The chain is built from TRBV6-1 and TRBJ2-7, with 10 bases that match TRBD1. CDR3 size: 15 residues. Germline V lookup: CDR1 MNHNS, CDR2 SASEGT. Germline trimming cut 7 bases from V and 0 bases from J; bases unmatched to any gene: 6. The CDR3 reads CASTPTGGSSYEQYF. CDR3 nucleotides: TGTGCCAGCACCCCGACAGGGGGCAGCTCCTACGAGCAGTACTTC.

The chain couples TRBV10-2 to TRBJ1-2, with D possibly TRBD1 on 6 matching bases. Germline-derived CDR1 and CDR2 are WSHSY and SAAADI. This CDR3 has 13 amino acids. V lost 3 bases and J lost 4, with 9 bases in between. This chain's CDR3 is CASSDPGAYGYTF. In DNA form, the CDR3 reads TGCGCCAGCAGTGATCCGGGGGCCTATGGCTACACCTTC.

The chain links TRBV9 to TRBJ2-3, with TRBD2 matching over 7 bases. CDR3 length: 15 amino acids. The V gene's germline CDR1 is SGDLS and CDR2 YYNGEE. Losses at the gene ends were 2 bases for V and 4 bases for J; bases not matched to a gene: 7. The CDR3 sequence is CASSVAGVGADTQYF. In DNA, the CDR3 is TGTGCCAGCAGCGTTGCGGGGGTCGGAGCAGATACGCAGTATTTT.

The chain has TRBV9 and TRBJ1-2; a possible D gene is TRBD1 (6 bases). CDR3 length: 16 residues. Germline V lookup: CDR1 SGDLS, CDR2 YYNGEE. With 0 bases removed from V and 4 bases from J, the gap between germline ends came to 16 bases. The CDR3 sequence: CASSVAAQGSPYGYTF. The CDR3 bases are TGTGCCAGCAGCGTAGCGGCACAGGGCTCTCCCTATGGCTACACCTTC. The whole variable domain, remainder taken from reference TRBV9 and TRBJ1-2, is DSGVTQTPKHLITATGQRVTLRCSPRSGDLSVYWYQQSLDQGLQFLIQYYNGEERAKGNILERFSAQQFPDLHSELNLSSLELGDSALYFCASSVAAQGSPYGYTFGSGTRLTVV.